This is a list of T cell receptor beta chains from one sample in a study of cytomegalovirus exposure and HLA in healthy donors. The table came from immunoSEQ multiplex PCR; TCRdb's copy has only in-frame clones and leaves some out. The sample shows some 150,000 clones, around four fifths of them seen only once. The sequenced sample consisted of PBMCs. The source of these receptors is a man between 40 and 49 years old in good health and CMV-seronegative. Each CDR3 is given with its conserved first and last residue. The order of the fields is clone size, D gene, J gene, V gene, CDR3 DNA, CDR3 protein. A D gene is named only where the DNA matches it firmly. The size entry is marked missing in some rows and otherwise reads once, few, many or a size class.

. TRBD2 TRBJ2-7 TRBV11-2 TGTGCCAGCAGCTGGGCGGGGGGTTCCTCCTACGAGCAGTACTTC CASSWAGGSSYEQYF
. . TRBJ2-3 TRBV5-1 TGCGCCAGTTTTCTAGCGCCCACTGGGGATACGCAGTATTTT CASFLAPTGDTQYF
few . TRBJ2-7 TRBV11-2 TGTGCCAGCAGCTTGGGGCAGGGCTTATTAGGCGAGCAGTACTTC CASSLGQGLLGEQYF
. TRBD2 TRBJ2-1 TRBV7-6 TGTGCCAGCAGCTCCCATCTAGCGGGGGGGTTGGATGAGCAGTTCTTC CASSSHLAGGLDEQFF
few TRBD1 TRBJ2-7 TRBV7-2 TGTGCCAGCAGCTTAGACAGGGGGAGCTCCTACGAGCAGTACTTC CASSLDRGSSYEQYF
. TRBD2 TRBJ2-2 TRBV5-4 TGTGCCAGCAGCTCGGGACTAGCGGGGGGCCCCGGGGAGCTGTTTTTT CASSSGLAGGPGELFF
. TRBD2 TRBJ2-1 TRBV9 TGTGCCAGCAGCGAGGGGACTAGCGACAACAATGAGCAGTTCTTC CASSEGTSDNNEQFF
. TRBD1 TRBJ1-2 TRBV28 TGTGCCACCGAAACTCCAGGGGGCTTCTATGGCTACACCTTC CATETPGGFYGYTF
. TRBD1 TRBJ2-5 TRBV7-9 TGTGCCAGCAGCCTGGGACAGCTTCAAGAGACCCAGTACTTC CASSLGQLQETQYF
. TRBD2 TRBJ2-5 TRBV13 TGTGCCAGCCAAGGCGGGGGGGGAGAGACCCAGTACTTC CASQGGGGETQYF
. . TRBJ2-5 TRBV4-1 TGCGCCAGCAGCCAAGATGGGTCAGGGCACGAGACCCAGTACTTC CASSQDGSGHETQYF
. TRBD2 TRBJ2-7 TRBV29-1 TGCAGCGTTGGGCCGCGGCGGGGGACCTACGAGCAGTACTTC CSVGPRRGTYEQYF
. . TRBJ2-5 TRBV15 TGTGCCACCAGCAGAGGAGACACAAATCAAGAGACCCAGTACTTC CATSRGDTNQETQYF
. TRBD1 TRBJ2-7 TRBV19 TGTGCCAGTAGTACGCTGGACAGGGGCAACGAGCAGTACTTC CASSTLDRGNEQYF
. TRBD1 TRBJ1-3 TRBV14 TGTGCCAGCAGCCAAGATGGGGGACAGGCGAGCTCTGGAAACACCATATATTTT CASSQDGGQASSGNTIYF
. TRBD1 TRBJ2-1 TRBV7-2 TGTGCCAGCAGCTCCGGGACAGGGGTGATCGTTGAGCAGTTCTTC CASSSGTGVIVEQFF
. . TRBJ1-1 TRBV19 TGTGCCAGTAGTGTAGGTTATACTGAAGCTTTCTTT CASSVGYTEAFF
. TRBD1 TRBJ1-2 TRBV27 TGTGCCAGCAGTTTATCAGGGGGACAGGGATATGGCTACACCTTC CASSLSGGQGYGYTF
once TRBD1 TRBJ2-7 TRBV7-2 TGTGCCAGCAGCCCGCCGACAGGGTTCGAGCAGTACTTC CASSPPTGFEQYF
. TRBD2 TRBJ2-7 TRBV7-2 TGTGCCAGCAGCTTAAGCCTAGCGGGGCCCTACGAGCAGTACTTC CASSLSLAGPYEQYF
. TRBD1 TRBJ1-5 TRBV6-5 TGTGCCAGCAGATCCGGGACAGGGTATCAGCCCCAGCATTTT CASRSGTGYQPQHF
. . TRBJ1-1 TRBV4-1 TGCGCCAGCACCCAGAAGCGTACAGGGCCGAACACTGAAGCTTTCTTT CASTQKRTGPNTEAFF
. . TRBJ1-3 TRBV12-5 TGTGCTAGTGGTAATACCCAGGCGTTCTCTGGAAACACCATATATTTT CASGNTQAFSGNTIYF
. . TRBJ2-6 TRBV5-6 TGTGCCAGCAGGGGGCGGGGACAGACCGTTTCTGGGGCCAACGTCCTGACTTTC CASRGRGQTVSGANVLTF
once . TRBJ2-2 TRBV7-3 TGTGCCAGCAGCCCGGTGCGGAGCTCGTCCGCCGGGGAGCTGTTTTTT CASSPVRSSSAGELFF
. TRBD1 TRBJ2-1 TRBV6-1 TGTGCCAGCAGTGAATTGACAGGGTCCTACAATGAGCAGTTCTTC CASSELTGSYNEQFF
. . TRBJ1-2 TRBV9 TGTGCCAGCAGCCCGCGGGACGGCTCTAACTATGGCTACACCTTC CASSPRDGSNYGYTF
. TRBD2 TRBJ2-7 TRBV4-3 TGCGCCAGCAGCCACGTTAGCGGGGAGTCCTACGAGCAGTACTTC CASSHVSGESYEQYF
. TRBD1 TRBJ1-1 TRBV5-5 TGTGCCAGCAGTTGGGACAGTATCATGAACACTGAAGCTTTCTTT CASSWDSIMNTEAFF
. . TRBJ1-1 TRBV9 TGTGCCAGCAGCGGATCAGGGGCCACTGAAGCTTTCTTT CASSGSGATEAFF
. TRBD2 TRBJ2-1 TRBV6-1 TGTGCCAGCAGTGAAGCAGGCGGGAGCTCCTACAATGAGCAGTTCTTC CASSEAGGSSYNEQFF
. TRBD2 TRBJ2-1 TRBV7-8 TGTGCCAGCAGCTTATTGACTAGCGGGTCTGCGGGTGAGCAGTTCTTC CASSLLTSGSAGEQFF
. TRBD1 TRBJ1-4 TRBV5-8 TGTGCCAGCAGCCCCAGGGGGAAGGCTGAAAAACTGTTTTTT CASSPRGKAEKLFF
once . TRBJ1-4 TRBV27 TGTGCCAGCAGACGTATTGGGGGGAGAGAAAAACTGTTTTTT CASRRIGGREKLFF
. . TRBJ1-1 TRBV18 TGTGCCAGCTCACCGTCCAAGAACACTGAAGCTTTCTTT CASSPSKNTEAFF
. . TRBJ2-4 TRBV2 TGTGCCAGCAGTGAAGGGGGGCCGGGAAACATTCAGTACTTC CASSEGGPGNIQYF
. TRBD1 TRBJ1-5 TRBV7-2 TGTGCCAGCAGCTTGACAGGGGAGCAGCCCCAGCATTTT CASSLTGEQPQHF
few TRBD2 TRBJ2-5 TRBV4-2 TGTGCCAGCAGCTTCCGACTAGCGGAGGAAGAGACCCAGTACTTC CASSFRLAEEETQYF
. TRBD2 TRBJ2-1 TRBV7-6 TGTGCCAGCTCAAGGGGACTAGCGGGAAATGAGCAGTTCTTC CASSRGLAGNEQFF
. . TRBJ1-2 TRBV18 TGTGCCAGCTCACCACGTACAGGGCTCTATGGCTACACCTTC CASSPRTGLYGYTF
once TRBD2 TRBJ2-3 TRBV4-3 TGCGCCAGCAGCCAGTACCACAACCCCAGCGGGACTAGTTACCAGTATTTT CASSQYHNPSGTSYQYF
. . TRBJ1-5 TRBV7-9 TGTTCCAGCAGCTTAGATAGTCAGCCCCAGCATTTT CSSSLDSQPQHF
. . TRBJ2-1 TRBV6-1 TGTGCCAGCAGTGAAGCTTTTGTCGGTTACAATGAGCAGTTCTTC CASSEAFVGYNEQFF
. . TRBJ2-1 TRBV10-1 TGCGCCACCAGACAGAACCCTCGGGAGCAGTTCTTC CATRQNPREQFF
few TRBD1 TRBJ1-1 TRBV6-5 TGTGCCAGCAGAATCACAGGGGGTGGGGACACTGAAGCTTTCTTT CASRITGGGDTEAFF
. . TRBJ2-7 TRBV2 TGTGCCGGCGGGGCAGGGTCCTACGAGCAGTACTTC CAGGAGSYEQYF
. TRBD1 TRBJ2-5 TRBV5-1 TGCGCCAGCAGCCCGGGACAGGGGGGAGAGACCCAGTACTTC CASSPGQGGETQYF
. . TRBJ1-4 TRBV5-1 TGCGCCAGCTCTCCTGGAGGGGAAGGCGAAAAACTGTTTTTT CASSPGGEGEKLFF